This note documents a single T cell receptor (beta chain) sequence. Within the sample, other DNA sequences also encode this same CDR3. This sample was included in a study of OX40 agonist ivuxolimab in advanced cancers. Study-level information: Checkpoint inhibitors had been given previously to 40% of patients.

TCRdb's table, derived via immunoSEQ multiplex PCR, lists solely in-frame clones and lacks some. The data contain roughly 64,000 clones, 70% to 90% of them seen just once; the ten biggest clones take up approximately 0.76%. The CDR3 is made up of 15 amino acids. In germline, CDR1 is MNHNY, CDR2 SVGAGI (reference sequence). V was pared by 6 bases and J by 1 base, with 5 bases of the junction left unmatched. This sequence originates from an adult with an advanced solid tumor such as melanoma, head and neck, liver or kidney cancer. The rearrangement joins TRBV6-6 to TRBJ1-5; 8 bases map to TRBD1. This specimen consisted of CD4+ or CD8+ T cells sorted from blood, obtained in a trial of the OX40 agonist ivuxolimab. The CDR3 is CASSVRQGSNQPQHF. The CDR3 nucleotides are TGTGCCAGCAGCGTTAGACAGGGGAGCAATCAGCCCCAGCATTTT.